This TCR beta chain was recovered during a study of T cells in Graves' hyperthyroidism and ophthalmopathy (dated by TCRdb to the late 2010s). Study-level background: Peripheral blood samples were taken at the time of initial diagnosis, prior to any treatment. To identify distinguishing TCR V-J signatures, a discovery cohort of about 95 patients was used, comprising 40 to 45 with Graves' ophthalmopathy and around 57 with stable Graves' hyperthyroidism. An independent validation cohort of around 19 hyperthyroidism patients and about 16 patients who later progressed to ophthalmopathy tested prospective prediction of ophthalmopathy. The 95 to 100 discovery patients were divided at random into training and test sets in a 7:3 ratio. The study also compared thyroid tissue and blood T-cell repertoires from a handful of Graves' hyperthyroidism patients. After blood sampling, hyperthyroidism patients were treated with methimazole at a starting dose of 30 mg daily, and ophthalmopathy patients were treated with high-dose intravenous methylprednisolone. According to the paper, TCR Vbeta CDR3 sequencing was carried out on some 140 peripheral blood samples, which came from 40 to 45 ophthalmopathy, approximately 72 hyperthyroidism and some 17 progressor patients.

The CDR3 extends over 13 residues, inclusive of both ends. The read is trimmed to its CDR3 DNA, 39 bases read in frame from base 1. V loses 1 base of germline sequence and J loses 7 bases, and the interval between the two ends is 10 bases. CDR1 MDHEN and CDR2 SYDVKM are derived from the germline V gene. A note on this clonotype: This clone's antigen is unknown. As the CDR3 is not closed by the conserved phenylalanine or tryptophan, this likely results from a read error.

The TCR beta CDR3 regions were amplified from RNA transcripts. The first round of RT-PCR for the TCR CDR3 was performed with the HTBI primer set and the Qiagen OneStep RT-PCR kit. Libraries were constructed in a second round of multiplex PCR, after which size selection and purification were performed. Paired-end sequencing of the libraries was performed with 100 bp reads on an Illumina HiSeq2000. The study's own analysis went as follows. SOAPnuke was used to process the raw data, with reads discarded if the reads contained adapters or uncalled bases, had a mean Phred below 15, or lacked an exact constant-primer or identifier match. High-quality paired reads were merged using COPE v1.2.5, and each unique nucleotide sequence was defined as a clonotype. MiTCR v1.1 was used to align clonotypes to the IMGT TRBV, TRBD and TRBJ reference segments. The analysis was restricted to V-J combinations with a frequency above 0.0001, which together covered about 99% of the repertoires. The TCS score was defined as F50 (clonal expansion) divided by E x V (chaos), with BLOSUM62-based TCRdist calculated between CDR3 peptides within each V-J. Welch's t-statistics and random forest reduced some 510 V-J features to roughly 13, which were used in a naive Bayes classifier (R e1071). TCRdb cleaned the public reads at Q25 with fastp, built clones with MiXCR and kept in-frame beta chains. A single entry per CDR3 protein holds the most common genes and DNA from its merged rows. For this entry, the V and J calls and clone size follow TCRdb and not the study's own pipeline. Recorded for this sample are under 450,000 distinct CDR3 sequences; approximately 14% of them occurred a single time. The top ten hold roughly 14% of the sample.

The full study reports these points: Sample size was not statistically predetermined, and investigators were not blinded to group allocation. A model built on a 13 V-J signature distinguished ophthalmopathy from stable hyperthyroidism, reaching 87.88% sensitivity and about 81% specificity in cross-validation and 80%/75% in testing. Most expanded thyroid clonotypes (frequency above 0.001) were also detected in blood, suggesting blood repertoires may reflect thyroid immune responses. In validation, the model predicted progression to ophthalmopathy with approximately 70% sensitivity and around 72% specificity, a median of around 6.6 months before onset.

Stable Graves' hyperthyroidism was defined as the absence of progression to ophthalmopathy over 18 months of follow-up. Hyperthyroidism patients were aged 18 to 65 years and newly diagnosed, with disease duration of less than 2 months. The study excluded patients with uncontrolled infections, other autoimmune diseases, pregnancy or lactation. Diagnoses relied on clinical symptoms, serum thyroxine and TRAb, thyroid ultrasound and orbital computed tomography. PBMCs were isolated from about 9 ml of fresh peripheral blood by Ficoll-Paque density gradient centrifugation. Trizol reagent was used to extract total RNA, and RNA quality was then checked on an Agilent 2100 Bioanalyzer.

This clonotype was sampled from a woman aged 18-35 years with Graves' hyperthyroidism. The chain is assembled from TRBV28 and TRBJ2-5, and the D gene may be TRBD1, 6 bases matching. Sequencing was carried out using blood. The CDR3 here reads CASSLSGVGTQYL. The DNA sequence reads TGTGCCAGCAGTTTATCAGGGGTCGGGACCCAGTACCTC.